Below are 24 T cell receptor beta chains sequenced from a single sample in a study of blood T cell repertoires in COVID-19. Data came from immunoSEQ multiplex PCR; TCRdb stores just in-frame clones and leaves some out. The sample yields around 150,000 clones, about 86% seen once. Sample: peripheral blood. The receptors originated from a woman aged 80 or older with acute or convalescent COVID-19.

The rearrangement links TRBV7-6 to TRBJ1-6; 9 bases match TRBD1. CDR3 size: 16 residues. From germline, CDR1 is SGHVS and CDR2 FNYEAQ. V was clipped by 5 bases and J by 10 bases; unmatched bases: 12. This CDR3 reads CASSPFSGTGRSPLHF. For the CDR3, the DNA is TGTGCCAGCAGCCCCTTCTCCGGGACAGGGAGGTCACCCCTCCACTTT.

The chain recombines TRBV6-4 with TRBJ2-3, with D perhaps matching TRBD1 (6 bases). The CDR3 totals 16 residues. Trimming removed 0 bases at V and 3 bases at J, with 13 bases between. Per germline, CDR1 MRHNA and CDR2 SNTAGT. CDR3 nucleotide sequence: TGTGCCAGCAGTGACTCGAGCCAGGGGATAACAGATACGCAGTATTTT. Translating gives CASSDSSQGITDTQYF.

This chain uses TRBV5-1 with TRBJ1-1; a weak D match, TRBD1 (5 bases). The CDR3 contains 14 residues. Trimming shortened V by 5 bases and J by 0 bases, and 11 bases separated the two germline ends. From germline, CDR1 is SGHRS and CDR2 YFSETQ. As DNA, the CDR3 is TGCGCCAGCAGTTGGGGCGAGCTGAACACTGAAGCTTTCTTT. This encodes CASSWGELNTEAFF.

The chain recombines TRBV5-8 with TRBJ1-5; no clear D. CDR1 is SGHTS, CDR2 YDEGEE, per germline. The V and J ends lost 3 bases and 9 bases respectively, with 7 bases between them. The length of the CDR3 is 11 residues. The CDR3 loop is CASSSGLPQHF. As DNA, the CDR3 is TGTGCCAGCAGCTCAGGTTTGCCCCAGCATTTT. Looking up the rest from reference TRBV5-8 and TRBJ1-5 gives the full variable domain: EAGVTQSPTHLIKTRGQQATLRCSPISGHTSVYWYQQALGLGLQFLLWYDEGEERNRGNFPPRFSGRQFPNYSSELNVNALELEDSALYLCASSSGLPQHFGDGTRLSIL.

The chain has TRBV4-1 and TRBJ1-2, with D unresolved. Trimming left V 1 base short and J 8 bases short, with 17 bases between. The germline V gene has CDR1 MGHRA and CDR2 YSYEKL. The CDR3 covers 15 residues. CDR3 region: CASSQVPPSDRGYTF. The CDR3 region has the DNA TGCGCCAGCAGCCAAGTTCCTCCCTCTGATCGGGGCTACACCTTC.

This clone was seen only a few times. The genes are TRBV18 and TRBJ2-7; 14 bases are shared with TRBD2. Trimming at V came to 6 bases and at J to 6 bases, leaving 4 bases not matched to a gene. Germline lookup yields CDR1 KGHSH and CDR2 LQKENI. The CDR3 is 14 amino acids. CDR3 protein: CASSPGLAGAEQYF. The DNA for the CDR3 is TGTGCCAGCTCGCCGGGACTAGCGGGAGCCGAGCAGTACTTC.

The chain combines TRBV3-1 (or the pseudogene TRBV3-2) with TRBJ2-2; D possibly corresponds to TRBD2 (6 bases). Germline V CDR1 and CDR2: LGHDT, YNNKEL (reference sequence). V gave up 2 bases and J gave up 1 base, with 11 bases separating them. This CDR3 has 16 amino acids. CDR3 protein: CASSQPGTQNTGELFF. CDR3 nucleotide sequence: TGTGCCAGCAGCCAACCCGGGACTCAGAACACCGGGGAGCTGTTTTTT.

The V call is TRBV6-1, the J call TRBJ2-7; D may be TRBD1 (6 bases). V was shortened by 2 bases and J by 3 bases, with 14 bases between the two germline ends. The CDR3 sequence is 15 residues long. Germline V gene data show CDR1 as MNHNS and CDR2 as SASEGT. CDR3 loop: CASSEYEGGGYEQYF. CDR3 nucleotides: TGTGCCAGCAGTGAATATGAAGGGGGTGGCTACGAGCAGTACTTC.

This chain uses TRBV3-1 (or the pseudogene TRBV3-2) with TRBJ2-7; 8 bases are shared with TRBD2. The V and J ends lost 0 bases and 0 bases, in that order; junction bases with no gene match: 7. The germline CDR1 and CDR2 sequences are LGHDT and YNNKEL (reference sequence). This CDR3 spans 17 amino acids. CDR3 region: CASSQDRVAGSSYEQYF. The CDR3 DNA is TGTGCCAGCAGCCAAGATCGAGTAGCGGGGAGCTCCTACGAGCAGTACTTC.

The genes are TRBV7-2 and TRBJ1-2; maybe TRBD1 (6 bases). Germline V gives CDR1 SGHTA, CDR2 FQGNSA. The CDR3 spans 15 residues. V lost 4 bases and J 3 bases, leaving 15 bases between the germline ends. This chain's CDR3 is CASSSPREGDYGYTF. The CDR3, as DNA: TGTGCCAGCAGCTCCCCCCGTGAGGGGGACTATGGCTACACCTTC.

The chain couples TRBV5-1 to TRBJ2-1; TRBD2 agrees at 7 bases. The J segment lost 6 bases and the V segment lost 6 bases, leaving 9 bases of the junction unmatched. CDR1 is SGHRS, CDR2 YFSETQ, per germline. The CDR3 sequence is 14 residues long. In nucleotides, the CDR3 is TGCGCCAGCACTCCCTGGGGAGGGGTCAATGAGCAGTTCTTC. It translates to CASTPWGGVNEQFF.

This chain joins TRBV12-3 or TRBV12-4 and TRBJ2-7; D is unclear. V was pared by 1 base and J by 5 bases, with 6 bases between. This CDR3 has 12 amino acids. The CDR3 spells CASSLEPNEQYF. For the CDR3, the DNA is TGTGCCAGCAGTTTAGAGCCGAACGAGCAGTACTTC.

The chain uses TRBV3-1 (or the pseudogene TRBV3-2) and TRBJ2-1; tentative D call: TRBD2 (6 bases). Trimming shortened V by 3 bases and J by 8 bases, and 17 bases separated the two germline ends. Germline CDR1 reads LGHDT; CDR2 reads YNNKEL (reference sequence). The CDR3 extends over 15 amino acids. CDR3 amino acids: CASSHVGPAGYEQFF. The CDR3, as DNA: TGTGCCAGCAGCCATGTTGGGCCAGCGGGCTATGAGCAGTTCTTC.

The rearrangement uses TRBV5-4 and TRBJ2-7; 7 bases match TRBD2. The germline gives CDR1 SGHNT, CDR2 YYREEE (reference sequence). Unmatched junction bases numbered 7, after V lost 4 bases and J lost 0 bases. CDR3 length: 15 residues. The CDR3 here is CASSIGLVTSYEQYF. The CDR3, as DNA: TGTGCCAGCAGCATTGGACTAGTGACCTCCTACGAGCAGTACTTC.

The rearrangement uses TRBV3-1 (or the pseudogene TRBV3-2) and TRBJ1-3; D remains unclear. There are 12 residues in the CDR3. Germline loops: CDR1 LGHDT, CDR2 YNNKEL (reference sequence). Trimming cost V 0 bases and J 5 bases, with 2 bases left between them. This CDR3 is CASSQDRNTIYF. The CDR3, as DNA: TGTGCCAGCAGCCAAGACAGAAACACCATATATTTT.

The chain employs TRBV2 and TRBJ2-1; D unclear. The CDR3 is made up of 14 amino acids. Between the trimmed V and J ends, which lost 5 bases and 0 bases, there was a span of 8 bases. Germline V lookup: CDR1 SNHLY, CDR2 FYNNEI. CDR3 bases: TGTGCCAGCAGTTACTTAGACTCCTACAATGAGCAGTTCTTC. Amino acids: CASSYLDSYNEQFF.

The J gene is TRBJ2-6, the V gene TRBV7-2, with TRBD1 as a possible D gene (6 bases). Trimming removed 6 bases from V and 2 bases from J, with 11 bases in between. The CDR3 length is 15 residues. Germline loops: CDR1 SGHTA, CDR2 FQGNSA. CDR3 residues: CASRQGQPGANVLTF. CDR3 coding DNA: TGTGCCAGCAGACAAGGACAGCCTGGGGCCAACGTCCTGACTTTC.

The CDR3 protein is CASSQDLVPRGYTF. CDR3 in DNA: TGTGCCAGCAGCCAAGATCTAGTGCCCCGGGGCTACACCTTC. V is TRBV3-1 (or the pseudogene TRBV3-2) and J is TRBJ1-2; no clear D gene. V was pared by 0 bases and J by 8 bases, with 13 bases between. The CDR3 consists of 14 residues. Germline V gene data show CDR1 as LGHDT and CDR2 as YNNKEL (reference sequence).

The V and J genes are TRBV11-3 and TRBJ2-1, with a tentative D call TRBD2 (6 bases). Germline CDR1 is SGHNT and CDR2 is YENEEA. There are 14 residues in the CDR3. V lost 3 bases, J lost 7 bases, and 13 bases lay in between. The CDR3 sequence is CASSFSGVRNEQFF. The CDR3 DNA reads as TGTGCCAGCAGCTTTAGCGGCGTTCGAAATGAGCAGTTCTTC.

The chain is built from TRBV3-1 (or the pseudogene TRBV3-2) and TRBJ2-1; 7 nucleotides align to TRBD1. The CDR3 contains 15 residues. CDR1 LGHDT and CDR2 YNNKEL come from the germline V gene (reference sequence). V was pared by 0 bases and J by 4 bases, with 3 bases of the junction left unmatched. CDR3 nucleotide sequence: TGTGCCAGCAGCCAAGAGGGCAGGGGGTACAATGAGCAGTTCTTC. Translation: CASSQEGRGYNEQFF.

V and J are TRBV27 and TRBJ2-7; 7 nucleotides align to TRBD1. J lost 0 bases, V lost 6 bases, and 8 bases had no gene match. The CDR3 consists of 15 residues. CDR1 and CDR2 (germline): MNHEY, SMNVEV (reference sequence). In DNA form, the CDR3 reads TGTGCCAGCAGCCCATTTGGGACAGCCTCCTACGAGCAGTACTTC. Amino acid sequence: CASSPFGTASYEQYF.

The CDR3 DNA reads as TGCGCCAGCAGCTTGGTGGGTGACGCCGGGATCAATGAGCAGTTCTTC. It codes for CASSLVGDAGINEQFF. The V and J genes are TRBV5-1 and TRBJ2-1; maybe TRBD2 (5 bases). The V gene's germline CDR1 is SGHRS and CDR2 YFSETQ. This CDR3 spans 16 amino acids. The V end was cut by 0 bases, the J end by 6 bases, with 16 bases between.

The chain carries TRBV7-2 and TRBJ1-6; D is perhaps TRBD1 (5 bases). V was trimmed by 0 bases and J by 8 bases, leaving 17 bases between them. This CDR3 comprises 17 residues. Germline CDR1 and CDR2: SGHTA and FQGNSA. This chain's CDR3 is CASSLALIGGAHSPLHF. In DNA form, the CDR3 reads TGTGCCAGCAGCTTAGCTTTGATCGGGGGAGCACATTCACCCCTCCACTTT.

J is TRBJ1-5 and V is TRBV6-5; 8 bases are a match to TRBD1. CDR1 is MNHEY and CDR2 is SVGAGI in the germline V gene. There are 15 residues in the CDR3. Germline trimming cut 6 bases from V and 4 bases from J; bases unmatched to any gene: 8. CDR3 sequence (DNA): TGTGCCAGCAGCATCACAGGGGGAGTTAATCAGCCCCAGCATTTT. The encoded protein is CASSITGGVNQPQHF.